Described below is a single T cell receptor (beta chain) sequence and its context. The source of the sample is a study of T cell responses to AZD1222 COVID-19 vaccine. The CDR3 runs 14 residues. V was clipped by 2 bases and J by 3 bases; unmatched bases: 3. Germline V lookup: CDR1 SGHKS, CDR2 YYEKEE (reference sequence). Here immunoSEQ multiplex PCR was the method, and the copy in TCRdb shows in-frame clones only, minus some. The sample lists over 100,000 clones, under 90% occurring once. The chain couples TRBV5-5 to TRBJ2-7, with 9 bases lining up with TRBD1. The origin of this receptor is an adult in good health. The sample consisted of peripheral blood, taken on day 0 of AZD1222 vaccination. The CDR3 loop reads CASSFPGQGYEQYF. The CDR3 DNA sequence: TGTGCCAGCAGCTTTCCGGGACAGGGCTACGAGCAGTACTTC.